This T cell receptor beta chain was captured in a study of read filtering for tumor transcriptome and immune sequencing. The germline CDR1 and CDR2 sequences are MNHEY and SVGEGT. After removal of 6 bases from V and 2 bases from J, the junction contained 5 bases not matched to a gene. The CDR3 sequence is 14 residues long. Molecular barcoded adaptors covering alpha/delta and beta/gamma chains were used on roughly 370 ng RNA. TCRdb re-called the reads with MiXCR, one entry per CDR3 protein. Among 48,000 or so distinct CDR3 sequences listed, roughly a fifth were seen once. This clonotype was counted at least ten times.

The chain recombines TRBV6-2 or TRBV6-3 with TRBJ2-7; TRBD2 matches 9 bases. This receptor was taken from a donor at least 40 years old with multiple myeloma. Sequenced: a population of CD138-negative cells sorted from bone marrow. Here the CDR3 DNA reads TGTGCCAGCAGACGCGTAGCGGGAGCCTACGAGCAGTACTTC. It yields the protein CASRRVAGAYEQYF.